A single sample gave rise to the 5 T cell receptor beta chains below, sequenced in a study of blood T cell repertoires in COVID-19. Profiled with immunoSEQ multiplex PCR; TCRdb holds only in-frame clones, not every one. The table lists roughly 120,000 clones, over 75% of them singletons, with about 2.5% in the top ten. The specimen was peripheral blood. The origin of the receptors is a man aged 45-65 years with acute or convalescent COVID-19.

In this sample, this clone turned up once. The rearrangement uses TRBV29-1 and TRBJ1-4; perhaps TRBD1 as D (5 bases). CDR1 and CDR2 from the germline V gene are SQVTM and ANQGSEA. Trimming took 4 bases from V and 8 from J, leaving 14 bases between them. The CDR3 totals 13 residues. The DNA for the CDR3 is TGCAGCGTTGGATCAGGGTCGCGGGAAAAACTGTTTTTT. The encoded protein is CSVGSGSREKLFF. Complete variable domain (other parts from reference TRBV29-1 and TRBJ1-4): SAVISQKPSRDICQRGTSLTIQCQVDSQVTMMFWYRQQPGQSLTLIATANQGSEATYESGFVIDKFPISRPNLTFSTLTVSNMSPEDSSIYLCSVGSGSREKLFFGSGTQLSVL.

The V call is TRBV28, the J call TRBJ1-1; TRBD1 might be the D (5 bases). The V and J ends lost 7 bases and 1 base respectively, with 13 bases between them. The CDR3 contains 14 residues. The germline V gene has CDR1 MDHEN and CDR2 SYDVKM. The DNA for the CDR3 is TGTGCCAGCACTCACGGGGGGGAGAACACTGAAGCTTTCTTT. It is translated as CASTHGGENTEAFF.

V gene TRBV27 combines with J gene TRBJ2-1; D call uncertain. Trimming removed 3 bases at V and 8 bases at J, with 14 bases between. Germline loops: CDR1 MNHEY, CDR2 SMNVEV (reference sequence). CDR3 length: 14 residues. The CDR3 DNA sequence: TGTGCCAGCAGTTTCATGGGCGCCTTGGATGAGCAGTTCTTC. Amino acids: CASSFMGALDEQFF.

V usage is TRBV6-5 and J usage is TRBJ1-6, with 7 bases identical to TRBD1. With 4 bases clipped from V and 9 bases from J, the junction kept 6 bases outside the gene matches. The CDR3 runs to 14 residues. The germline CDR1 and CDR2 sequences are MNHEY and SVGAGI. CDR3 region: CASSFTGEISPLHF. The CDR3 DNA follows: TGTGCCAGCAGTTTTACAGGGGAGATTTCACCCCTCCACTTT.

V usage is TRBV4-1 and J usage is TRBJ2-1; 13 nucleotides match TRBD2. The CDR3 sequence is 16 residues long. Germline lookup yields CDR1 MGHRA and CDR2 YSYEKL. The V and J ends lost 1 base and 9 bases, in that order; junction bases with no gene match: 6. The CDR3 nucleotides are TGCGCCAGCAGCCAAGTACTAGCGGGGGGGCGGGGTGAGCAGTTCTTC. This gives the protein CASSQVLAGGRGEQFF.